This T cell receptor (beta chain) was sequenced in a study of post-analysis software for immune sequencing data. Notes on this clonotype: The antigen remains unidentified.

TCR beta cDNA libraries included unique molecular identifiers. One entry per CDR3 protein results from TCRdb running MiXCR on the PCR reads. Here the sample spans 800,000 to 950,000 distinct CDR3 sequences, around 53% being singletons. From germline, CDR1 is SGHTA and CDR2 FQGNSA. The CDR3 is 16 residues long. V lost 5 bases and J lost 6; bases outside the gene matches: 14. General study results and limits: The five TRBV segments detected at higher frequency in patients than in controls included TRBV5-6, TRBV5-1 and TRBV20-1.

The chain is built from TRBV7-2 and TRBJ2-3, with 7 bases lining up with TRBD2. Sequencing used blood. This TCR was sampled from a girl aged 10-17 years with multiple sclerosis. CDR3 sequence (DNA): TGTGCCAGCAGCCTTGACCATACACTAGCGATGGATACGCAGTATTTT. Encoded protein: CASSLDHTLAMDTQYF.